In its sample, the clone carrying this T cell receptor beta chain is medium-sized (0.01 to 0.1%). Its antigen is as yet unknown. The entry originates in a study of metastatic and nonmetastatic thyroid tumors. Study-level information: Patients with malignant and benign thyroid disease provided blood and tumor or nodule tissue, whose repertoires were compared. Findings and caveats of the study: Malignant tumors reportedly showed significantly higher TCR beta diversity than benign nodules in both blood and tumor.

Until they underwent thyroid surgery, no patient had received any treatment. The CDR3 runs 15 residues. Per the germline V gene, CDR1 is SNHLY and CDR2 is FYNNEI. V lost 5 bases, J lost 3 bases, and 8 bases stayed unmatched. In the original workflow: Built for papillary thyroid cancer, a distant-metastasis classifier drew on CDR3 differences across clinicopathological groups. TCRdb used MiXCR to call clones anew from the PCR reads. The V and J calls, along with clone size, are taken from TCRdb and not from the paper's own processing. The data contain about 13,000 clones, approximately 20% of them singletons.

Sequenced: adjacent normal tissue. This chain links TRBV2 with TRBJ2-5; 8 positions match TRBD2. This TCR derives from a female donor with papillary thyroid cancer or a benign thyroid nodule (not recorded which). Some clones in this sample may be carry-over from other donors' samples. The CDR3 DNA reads TGTGCCAGCAGTTCAGCGGGAGAGAAGGAAGAGACCCAGTACTTC. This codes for CASSSAGEKEETQYF.